This passage covers 18 T cell receptor beta chains from one sample sequenced in a study of blood T cells in healthy people across ages. Combining a sample-barcoded 5' primer with a J-beta primer mix, a second PCR ran for 7 to 11 cycles. TCRdb reanalysed the 5' RACE reads using MiXCR and keeps one entry per CDR3 protein. In the table there are about 2 million distinct CDR3 sequences, roughly 49% of which are singletons. The sequenced sample consisted of blood. Receptors originate from a woman aged 40 to 50 in good health.

The gene calls are TRBV6-2 or TRBV6-3 and TRBJ2-5; D is unresolved. With 0 bases removed from V and 1 base from J, the gap between germline ends came to 9 bases. The CDR3 runs 15 residues. Per germline, CDR1 MNHEY and CDR2 SVGEGT. CDR3 sequence: CASSYSKVPQETQYF. The CDR3 DNA reads TGTGCCAGCAGTTACTCCAAGGTTCCCCAAGAGACCCAGTACTTC.

This clonotype was counted between two and nine times. The rearrangement joins TRBV6-6 to TRBJ1-2; 8 nucleotides line up with TRBD1. The CDR3 covers 14 residues. Germline V CDR1 and CDR2: MNHNY, SVGAGI (reference sequence). V lost 4 bases, J lost 5 bases, and 6 bases stayed unmatched. CDR3 DNA: TGTGCCAGCAGTTTGACGGACAGGGCATATGGCTACACCTTC. Its translation: CASSLTDRAYGYTF.

The gene calls are TRBV20-1 and TRBJ2-3; the D gene is possibly TRBD1 (5 bases). This CDR3 comprises 13 residues. Germline CDR1 reads DFQATT; CDR2 reads SNEGSKA (reference sequence). The germline V and J ends were trimmed by 4 bases and 3 bases, with 11 bases remaining between them. Written as DNA, the CDR3 is TGCAGTGCTACAGAGACAGTAACAGATACGCAGTATTTT. As protein: CSATETVTDTQYF.

The chain employs TRBV28 and TRBJ2-3; possible D gene TRBD2, 6 bases. The CDR3 is 17 residues long. Germline-derived CDR1 and CDR2 are MDHEN and SYDVKM. Trimming cost V 5 bases and J 5 bases, with 23 bases left between them. CDR3 in DNA: TGTGCCAGCAGTCCACTGGGGGGACTTCCAGGCATAGATACGCAGTATTTT. As protein: CASSPLGGLPGIDTQYF. The full variable domain, completed using reference TRBV28 and TRBJ2-3, is DVKVTQSSRYLVKRTGEKVFLECVQDMDHENMFWYRQDPGLGLRLIYFSYDVKMKEKGDIPEGYSVSREKKERFSLILESASTNQTSMYLCASSPLGGLPGIDTQYFGPGTRLTVL.

The sample holds a few counts of this clonotype. This chain links TRBV5-1 with TRBJ2-1; unclear D gene. Germline-derived CDR1 and CDR2 are SGHRS and YFSETQ. V lost 0 bases, J lost 5 bases, and 6 bases lay in between. This CDR3 is built from 13 residues. The CDR3 DNA sequence: TGCGCCAGCAGCTTGGACGTCAACAATGAGCAGTTCTTC. It encodes CASSLDVNNEQFF.

For the CDR3, the DNA is TGTGCCAGTAGTATAGTTGGGACAGGGTCCAATGAGCAGTTCTTC. This translates into CASSIVGTGSNEQFF. This sequence joins TRBV19 and TRBJ2-1; 9 bases match TRBD1. The CDR3 consists of 15 residues. The germline V gene encodes CDR1 LNHDA and CDR2 SQIVND (reference sequence). The J segment lost 6 bases and the V segment lost 1 base, leaving 4 bases of the junction unmatched.

V usage is TRBV6-5 and J usage is TRBJ2-3, with D maybe TRBD1 (6 bases). Germline assignment: CDR1 MNHEY and CDR2 SVGAGI. V gave up 7 bases and J gave up 3 bases, with 17 bases separating them. This CDR3 is 15 amino acids long. CDR3 loop: CASNLDGRGTDTQYF. CDR3 nucleotide sequence: TGTGCCAGCAACCTGGACGGAAGGGGGACAGATACGCAGTATTTT.

The gene calls are TRBV14 and TRBJ2-5; D is undetermined. Germline values: CDR1 SGHDN, CDR2 FVKESK. This CDR3 contains 15 residues. Trimming took 1 base from V and 5 from J, leaving 14 bases between them. The CDR3 DNA reads TGTGCCAGCAGCCAAGGCCAGGTGATTTGGGAGACCCAGTACTTC. It codes for CASSQGQVIWETQYF.

This clonotype turned up a few times. V is TRBV5-1 and J is TRBJ1-2; no reliable D call. Per germline, CDR1 SGHRS and CDR2 YFSETQ. CDR3 length: 15 residues. Trimming cost V 1 base and J 4 bases, with 14 bases left between them. CDR3 in DNA: TGCGCCAGCAGCTTGTTCACGACGTCGATCTATGGCTACACCTTC. Its translation is CASSLFTTSIYGYTF.

The chain joins TRBV7-9 to TRBJ2-5, with 10 positions matching TRBD2. The end of the DNA is better explained by TRBJ2-1, so the J call may be wrong. CDR3 length equals 16 residues. Germline CDR1 SEHNR, CDR2 FQNEAQ (reference sequence). The CDR3 loop reads CASSLASGGAEETQFF. DNA of the CDR3: TGTGCCAGCAGCTTAGCGAGCGGGGGGGCTGAGGAGACCCAGTTCTTC.

The chain uses TRBV2 and TRBJ2-5, with unresolved D. The CDR3 extends over 15 amino acids. V gave up 0 bases and J gave up 5 bases, with 13 bases separating them. In germline, CDR1 is SNHLY, CDR2 FYNNEI. The CDR3 protein is CASSEASGRRETQYF. The CDR3, as DNA: TGTGCCAGCAGTGAAGCGAGTGGGCGCCGGGAGACCCAGTACTTC. Full variable domain (missing parts from reference TRBV2 and TRBJ2-5): EPEVTQTPSHQVTQMGQEVILRCVPISNHLYFYWYRQILGQKVEFLVSFYNNEISEKSEIFDDQFSVERPDGSNFTLKIRSTKLEDSAMYFCASSEASGRRETQYFGPGTRLLVL.

This clonotype was found a few times. The chain recombines TRBV6-2 or TRBV6-3 with TRBJ2-7; the D gene could be TRBD1 or TRBD2 (5 bases each). Germline-derived CDR1 and CDR2 are MNHEY and SVGEGT. The V end lost 6 bases, the J end lost 1 base, and 16 bases lay between the germline ends. This CDR3 has 15 residues. The CDR3 reads CASSHQGRPSYEQYF. The CDR3 DNA follows: TGTGCCAGCAGCCATCAGGGACGGCCGTCCTACGAGCAGTACTTC.

The chain recombines TRBV28 with TRBJ2-1; maybe TRBD2 (7 bases). Germline V gene data show CDR1 as MDHEN and CDR2 as SYDVKM. Trimming took 6 bases from V and 5 from J, leaving 26 bases between them. CDR3 size: 18 residues. CDR3 nucleotides: TGTGCCAGCAGGGGATTGAAGAGGGGGGGAGGACCCAACAATGAGCAGTTCTTC. Translating gives CASRGLKRGGGPNNEQFF.

As for this clonotype: This clone may be a read error of a much larger clone one base away. The DNA of the CDR3 is TGCAGCGCCGCGGACGGGAGCGATGAGCAGTTCTTC. Translation: CSAADGSDEQFF. The rearrangement uses TRBV29-1 and TRBJ2-1; perhaps TRBD2 as D (6 bases). The CDR3 consists of 12 residues. Germline CDR1 is SQVTM and CDR2 is ANQGSEA. V was trimmed by 7 bases and J by 8 bases, leaving 15 bases between them.

The chain recombines TRBV4-3 with TRBJ2-5; 8 bases map to TRBD2. With V trimmed by 4 bases and J by 0 bases, 7 bases remained unmatched. Germline V gives CDR1 LGHNA, CDR2 YSLEER. The CDR3 is 16 amino acids. For the CDR3, the DNA is TGCGCCAGCAGCCTAGGCGGGGGGCAGTACCAAGAGACCCAGTACTTC. Translation: CASSLGGGQYQETQYF.

The DNA for the CDR3 is TGTGCCAGCAGTTCCTTGGACAGGGGGGAAAGGAGCTCCTACGAGCAGTACTTC. Residues: CASSSLDRGERSSYEQYF. The chain couples TRBV6-5 to TRBJ2-7, with 10 nucleotides matching TRBD1. This CDR3 has 18 residues. CDR1 is MNHEY, CDR2 SVGAGI, per germline. V gave up 4 bases and J gave up 0 bases; unmatched junction bases: 12.

This clonotype was seen only once. This sequence joins TRBV5-4 and TRBJ2-7, with a tentative D call TRBD1 (6 bases). The germline V gene has CDR1 SGHNT and CDR2 YYREEE (reference sequence). This CDR3 spans 14 amino acids. V lost 3 bases and J 5 bases, leaving 15 bases between the germline ends. The CDR3 region has the DNA TGTGCCAGCAGCTCATTCCGGGACAAGGACGAGCAGTACTTC. Translating gives CASSSFRDKDEQYF.

This clonotype has just one count. The gene calls are TRBV29-1 and TRBJ1-1; no clear D gene. Deletions cut 6 bases from V and 0 bases from J, with 11 bases between. Per the germline V gene, CDR1 is SQVTM and CDR2 is ANQGSEA. The CDR3 sequence is 13 residues long. CDR3 residues: CSVAFGVNTEAFF. The CDR3 DNA reads TGCAGCGTGGCGTTTGGAGTGAACACTGAAGCTTTCTTT.